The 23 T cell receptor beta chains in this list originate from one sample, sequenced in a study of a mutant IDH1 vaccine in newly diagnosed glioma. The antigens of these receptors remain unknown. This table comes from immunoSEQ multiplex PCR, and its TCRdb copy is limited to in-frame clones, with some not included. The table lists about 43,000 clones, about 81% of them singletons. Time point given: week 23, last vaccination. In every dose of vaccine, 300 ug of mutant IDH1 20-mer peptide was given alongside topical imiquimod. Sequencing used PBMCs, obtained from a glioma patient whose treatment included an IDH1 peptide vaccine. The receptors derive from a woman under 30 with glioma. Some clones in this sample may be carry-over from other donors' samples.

Written as DNA, the CDR3 is TGTGCCAGCAGCTTGGGCGGCGCCAGGGCCTACGAGCAGTACTTC. Its protein is CASSLGGARAYEQYF. This rearrangement joins TRBV5-6 to TRBJ2-7, with D possibly matching TRBD1 (5 bases). CDR3 length: 15 residues. V was trimmed by 0 bases and J by 2 bases, leaving 12 bases between them. Germline assignment: CDR1 SGHDT and CDR2 YYEEEE.

The CDR3, as DNA: TGTGCCATCGTTGCCTTGGTTGGACGGGGGCCGTGGCGAACAGATACGCAGTATTTT. It codes for CAIVALVGRGPWRTDTQYF. The chain joins TRBV10-3 to TRBJ2-3, with D perhaps matching TRBD1 or TRBD2 (6 bases each). Per germline, CDR1 ENHRY and CDR2 SYGVKD. This CDR3 comprises 19 residues. The V end lost 8 bases, the J end lost 3 bases, and 30 bases lay between the germline ends.

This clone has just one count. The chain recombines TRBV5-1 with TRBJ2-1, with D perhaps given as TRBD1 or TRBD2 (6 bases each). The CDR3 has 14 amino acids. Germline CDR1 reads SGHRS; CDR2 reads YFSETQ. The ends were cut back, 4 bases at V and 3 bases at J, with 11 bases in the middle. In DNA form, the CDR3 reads TGCGCCAGCAGCCGGGGGCCAGGCTACAATGAGCAGTTCTTC. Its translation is CASSRGPGYNEQFF.

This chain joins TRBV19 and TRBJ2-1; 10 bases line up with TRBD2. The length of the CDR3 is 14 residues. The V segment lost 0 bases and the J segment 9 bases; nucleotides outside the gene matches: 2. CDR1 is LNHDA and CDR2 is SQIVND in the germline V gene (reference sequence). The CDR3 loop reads CASSIEGLAFEQFF. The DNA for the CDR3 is TGTGCCAGTAGTATAGAGGGACTAGCGTTTGAGCAGTTCTTC.

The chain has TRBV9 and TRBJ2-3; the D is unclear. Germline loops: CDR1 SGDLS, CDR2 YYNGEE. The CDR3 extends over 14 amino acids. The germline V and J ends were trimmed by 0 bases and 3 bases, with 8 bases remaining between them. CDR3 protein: CASSVELRTDTQYF. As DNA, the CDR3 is TGTGCCAGCAGCGTAGAGTTGAGGACAGATACGCAGTATTTT.

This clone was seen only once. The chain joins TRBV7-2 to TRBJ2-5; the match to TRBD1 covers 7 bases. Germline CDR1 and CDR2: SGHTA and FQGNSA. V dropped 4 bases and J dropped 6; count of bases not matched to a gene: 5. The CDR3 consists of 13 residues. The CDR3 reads CASSSQTGQTQYF. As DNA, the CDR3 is TGTGCCAGCAGCTCACAGACAGGGCAGACCCAGTACTTC.

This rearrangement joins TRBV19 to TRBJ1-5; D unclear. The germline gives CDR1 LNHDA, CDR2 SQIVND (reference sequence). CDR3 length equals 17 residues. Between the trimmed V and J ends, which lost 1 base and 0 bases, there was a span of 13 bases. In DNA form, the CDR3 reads TGTGCCAGTAGTATAGTTGTGGCCGGAAATAGCAATCAGCCCCAGCATTTT. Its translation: CASSIVVAGNSNQPQHF.

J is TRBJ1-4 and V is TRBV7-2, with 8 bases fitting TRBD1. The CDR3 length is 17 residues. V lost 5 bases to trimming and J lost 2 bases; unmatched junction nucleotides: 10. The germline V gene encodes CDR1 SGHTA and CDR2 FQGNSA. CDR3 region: CASSDQRQGSTNEKLFF. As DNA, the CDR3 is TGTGCCAGCAGCGACCAACGACAGGGGTCTACTAATGAAAAACTGTTTTTT.

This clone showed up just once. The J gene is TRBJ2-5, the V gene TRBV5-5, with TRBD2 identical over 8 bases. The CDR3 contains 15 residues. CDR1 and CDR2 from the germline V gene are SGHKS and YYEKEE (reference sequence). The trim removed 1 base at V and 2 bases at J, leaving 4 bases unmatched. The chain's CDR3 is CASSLYAGGQETQYF. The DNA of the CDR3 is TGTGCCAGCAGCTTGTACGCGGGGGGTCAAGAGACCCAGTACTTC.

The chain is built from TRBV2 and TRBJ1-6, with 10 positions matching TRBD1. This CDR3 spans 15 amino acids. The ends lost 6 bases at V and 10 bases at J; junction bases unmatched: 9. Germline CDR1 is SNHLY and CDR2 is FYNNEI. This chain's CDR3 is CASSRTGTGVSPLHF. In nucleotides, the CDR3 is TGTGCCAGCAGCCGAACCGGGACAGGGGTCTCACCCCTCCACTTT.

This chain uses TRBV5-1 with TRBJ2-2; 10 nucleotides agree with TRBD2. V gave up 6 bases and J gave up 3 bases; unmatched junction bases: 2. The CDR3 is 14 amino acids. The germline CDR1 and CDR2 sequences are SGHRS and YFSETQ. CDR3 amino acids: CASTSGGYTGELFF. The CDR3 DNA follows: TGCGCCAGCACTAGCGGGGGATACACCGGGGAGCTGTTTTTT.

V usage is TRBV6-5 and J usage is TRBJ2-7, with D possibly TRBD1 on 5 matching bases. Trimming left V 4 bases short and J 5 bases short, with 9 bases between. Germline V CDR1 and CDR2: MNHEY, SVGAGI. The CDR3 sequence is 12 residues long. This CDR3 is CASSSSGHEQYF. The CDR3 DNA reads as TGTGCCAGCAGTTCCTCAGGGCACGAGCAGTACTTC.

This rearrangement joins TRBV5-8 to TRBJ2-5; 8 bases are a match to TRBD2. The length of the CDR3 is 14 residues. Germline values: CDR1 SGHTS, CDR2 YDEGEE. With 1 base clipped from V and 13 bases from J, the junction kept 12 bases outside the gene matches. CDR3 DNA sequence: TGTGCCAGCAGCTTGTGGGGCCTGCGGGGGGAGTTGTACTTC. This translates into CASSLWGLRGELYF.

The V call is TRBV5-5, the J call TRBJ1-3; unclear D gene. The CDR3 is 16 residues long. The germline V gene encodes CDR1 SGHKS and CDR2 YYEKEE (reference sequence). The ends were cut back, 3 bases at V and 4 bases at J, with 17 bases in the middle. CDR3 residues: CASSSFTRNRGNTIYF. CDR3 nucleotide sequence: TGTGCCAGCAGCTCGTTTACTCGAAATCGCGGAAACACCATATATTTT.

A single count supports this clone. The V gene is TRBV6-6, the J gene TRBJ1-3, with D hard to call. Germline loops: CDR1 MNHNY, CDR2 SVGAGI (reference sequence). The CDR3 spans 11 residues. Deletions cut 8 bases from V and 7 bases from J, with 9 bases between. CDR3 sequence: CASYIWNTIYF. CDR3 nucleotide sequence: TGTGCCAGCTACATTTGGAACACCATATATTTT.

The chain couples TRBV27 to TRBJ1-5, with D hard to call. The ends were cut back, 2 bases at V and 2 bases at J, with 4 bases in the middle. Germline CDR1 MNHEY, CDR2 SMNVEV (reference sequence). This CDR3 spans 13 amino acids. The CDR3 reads CASSLDGNQPQHF. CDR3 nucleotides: TGTGCCAGCAGTTTAGATGGCAATCAGCCCCAGCATTTT.

The CDR3 DNA is TGTGCCAGTAGCTCTCCGGGACAGGGAGGGTTTCGGGGCAATCAGCCCCAGCATTTT. This gives the protein CASSSPGQGGFRGNQPQHF. J is TRBJ1-5 and V is TRBV19; 9 nucleotides line up with TRBD1. The CDR3 has 19 residues. The ends lost 6 bases at V and 2 bases at J; junction bases unmatched: 17. From germline, CDR1 is LNHDA and CDR2 SQIVND (reference sequence).

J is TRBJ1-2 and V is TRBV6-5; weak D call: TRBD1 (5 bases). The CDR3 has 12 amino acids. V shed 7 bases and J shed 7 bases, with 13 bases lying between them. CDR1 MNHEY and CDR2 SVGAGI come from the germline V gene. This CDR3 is CASTAGGTGYTF. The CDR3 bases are TGTGCCAGCACGGCCGGGGGAACTGGCTACACCTTC.

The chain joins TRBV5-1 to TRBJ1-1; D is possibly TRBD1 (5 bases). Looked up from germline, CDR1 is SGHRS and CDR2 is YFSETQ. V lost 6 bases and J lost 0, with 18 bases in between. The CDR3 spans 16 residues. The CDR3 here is CASMGGLKPMNTEAFF. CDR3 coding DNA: TGCGCCAGCATGGGGGGTCTGAAGCCGATGAACACTGAAGCTTTCTTT.

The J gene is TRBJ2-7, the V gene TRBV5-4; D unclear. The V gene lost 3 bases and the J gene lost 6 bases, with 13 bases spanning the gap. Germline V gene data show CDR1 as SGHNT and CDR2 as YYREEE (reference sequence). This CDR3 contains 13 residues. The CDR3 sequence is CASSSGPSSEQYF. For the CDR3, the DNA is TGTGCCAGCAGCTCCGGGCCTTCCAGCGAGCAGTACTTC.

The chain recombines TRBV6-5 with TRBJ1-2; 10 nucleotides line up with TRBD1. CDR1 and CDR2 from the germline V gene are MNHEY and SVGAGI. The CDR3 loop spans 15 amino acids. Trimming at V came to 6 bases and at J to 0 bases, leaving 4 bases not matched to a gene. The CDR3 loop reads CASRNGQGANYGYTF. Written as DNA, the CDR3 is TGTGCCAGCAGGAATGGACAGGGGGCTAACTATGGCTACACCTTC.

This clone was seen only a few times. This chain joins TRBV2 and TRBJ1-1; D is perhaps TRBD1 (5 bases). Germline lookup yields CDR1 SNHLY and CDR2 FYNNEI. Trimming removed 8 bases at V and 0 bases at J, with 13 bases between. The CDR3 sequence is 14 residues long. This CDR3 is CASRRTYMNTEAFF. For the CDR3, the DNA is TGTGCCAGCCGCAGGACATACATGAACACTGAAGCTTTCTTT.

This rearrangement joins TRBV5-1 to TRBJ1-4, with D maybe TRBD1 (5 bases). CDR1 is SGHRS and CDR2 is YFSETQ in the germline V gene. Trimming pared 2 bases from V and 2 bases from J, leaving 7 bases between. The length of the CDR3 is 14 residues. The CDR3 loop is CASSFRETNEKLFF. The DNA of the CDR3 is TGCGCCAGCAGCTTCAGGGAGACTAATGAAAAACTGTTTTTT.